One sample yielded the 19 T cell receptor beta chains listed below, sequenced in a study of T cells in Graves' hyperthyroidism and ophthalmopathy. TCR beta CDR3 region amplification was performed from RNA transcripts. The HTBI primer set was used in a first-round RT-PCR of the TCR CDR3. TCRdb redid the calling of the multiplex PCR reads with MiXCR, one entry per CDR3 protein. The data contain hundreds of thousands of distinct CDR3 sequences, roughly 15% of them seen just once; the ten biggest clones take up around 4.1%. The sample comprised blood. Receptor source: a woman in her 40s with Graves' ophthalmopathy.

The J gene is TRBJ1-5, the V gene TRBV7-9; D unresolved. The CDR3 has 15 amino acids. Germline V gene lookup returns CDR1 SEHNR and CDR2 FQNEAQ (reference sequence). The ends were cut back, 2 bases at V and 0 bases at J, with 8 bases in the middle. The CDR3 loop is CASSLKVHSNQPQHF. Written as DNA, the CDR3 is TGTGCCAGCAGCTTAAAGGTGCATAGCAATCAGCCCCAGCATTTT.

This clonotype was seen repeatedly, ten times or more. The chain joins TRBV3-1 to TRBJ1-2; tentatively, D is TRBD1 (6 bases). Germline lookup yields CDR1 LGHDT and CDR2 YNNKEL (reference sequence). Trimming stripped 7 bases from V and 4 bases from J, with 22 bases between. This CDR3 comprises 16 residues. The DNA for the CDR3 is TGTGCCAGCACCTCCCTTACGACAGGAGTTACCTATGGCTACACCTTC. Protein sequence: CASTSLTTGVTYGYTF.

This clonotype was seen many times. The genes are TRBV7-2 and TRBJ2-3; no clear D gene. The germline V gene encodes CDR1 SGHTA and CDR2 FQGNSA. V was clipped by 0 bases and J by 0 bases, with 10 bases between them. The CDR3 sequence is 16 residues long. This CDR3 reads CASSLAPGGSTDTQYF. The CDR3 DNA reads TGTGCCAGCAGCTTAGCGCCTGGCGGAAGCACAGATACGCAGTATTTT.

This clonotype was seen only a few times. V is TRBV6-5 and J is TRBJ2-5, with D tentatively TRBD1 (6 bases). Germline assignment: CDR1 MNHEY and CDR2 SVGAGI. V lost 1 base and J 0 bases, leaving 9 bases between the germline ends. The CDR3 sequence is 15 residues long. The CDR3 loop is CASSYWDTHQETQYF. DNA for the CDR3: TGTGCCAGCAGTTACTGGGACACCCACCAAGAGACCCAGTACTTC.

The sample holds many counts of this clonotype. This rearrangement joins TRBV6-2 or TRBV6-3 to TRBJ2-7; 10 positions match TRBD2. Germline V gene lookup returns CDR1 MNHEY and CDR2 SVGEGT. The CDR3 runs to 18 residues. The V segment lost 2 bases and the J segment 4 bases; nucleotides outside the gene matches: 14. The CDR3 region has the DNA TGTGCCAGCAGTTACCTCTCCTCAGCGGGAGGGCCGTTGTACGAGCAGTACTTC. Its protein product is CASSYLSSAGGPLYEQYF.

V is TRBV12-3 or TRBV12-4 and J is TRBJ1-5; no firm D call. The CDR3 totals 14 residues. Trimming left V 6 bases short and J 0 bases short, with 9 bases between. The CDR3 protein is CASSRINSNQPQHF. For the CDR3, the DNA is TGTGCCAGCAGCCGGATTAATAGCAATCAGCCCCAGCATTTT.

As regards this clonotype: The junction shows a germline mismatch at one end, possibly a read error. The V call is TRBV6-1, the J call TRBJ2-2, with 7 bases identical to TRBD1. The CDR3 runs 14 residues. CDR1 is MNHNS and CDR2 is SASEGT in the germline V gene. This chain's CDR3 is CAIIGTANTGEPFF. CDR3 DNA: TGTGCCATAATAGGGACAGCGAACACCGGGGAGCCGTTTTTT.

This clonotype was detected many times. This sequence joins TRBV12-3 or TRBV12-4 and TRBJ2-7, with D perhaps TRBD1 (5 bases). The CDR3 is 12 amino acids. V was clipped by 10 bases and J by 4 bases, with 14 bases between them. The CDR3 protein is CAIEGKGYEQYF. Here the CDR3 DNA reads TGTGCCATCGAAGGAAAGGGGTACGAGCAGTACTTC.

This clonotype was counted at least ten times. This chain connects TRBV6-2 or TRBV6-3 to TRBJ1-5, with no clear D. CDR1 and CDR2 (germline): MNHEY, SVGEGT. The V end was cut by 6 bases, the J end by 3 bases, with 15 bases between. The CDR3 is 15 amino acids. The CDR3 sequence: CASSSLLGFNQPQHF. CDR3 sequence (DNA): TGTGCCAGCAGCTCCCTATTAGGTTTCAATCAGCCCCAGCATTTT.

This clonotype was picked up a small number of times. A much larger clonotype is one base distant, so this may be a read error. V gene TRBV28 combines with J gene TRBJ2-5; tentatively, D is TRBD2 (7 bases). Germline V lookup: CDR1 MDHEN, CDR2 SYDVKM. The CDR3 is 17 residues long. CDR3 DNA: TGTGCCAGCAGTTGGGGCCTACAGGGAGGGTTTCAAGAGATCCAGTACTTC. Its translation: CASSWGLQGGFQEIQYF.

In this sample, this clonotype turned up many times. The chain recombines TRBV20-1 with TRBJ2-7; 8 positions agree with TRBD1. The J segment lost 6 bases and the V segment lost 5 bases, leaving 6 bases of the junction unmatched. The CDR3 runs 12 residues. The germline CDR1 and CDR2 sequences are DFQATT and SNEGSKA (reference sequence). The CDR3 region is CSASLTGVEQYF. The CDR3 DNA is TGCAGTGCTTCCCTGACAGGGGTCGAGCAGTACTTC.

This clonotype was observed at least ten times. The chain is built from TRBV28 and TRBJ1-1; 10 nucleotides line up with TRBD1. CDR3 length: 13 residues. The V gene's germline CDR1 is MDHEN and CDR2 SYDVKM. V was pared by 8 bases and J by 7 bases, with 7 bases of the junction left unmatched. The CDR3 loop reads CASQPGQGYEAFF. The CDR3 DNA sequence: TGTGCCAGCCAACCGGGACAGGGGTATGAAGCTTTCTTT.

This chain joins TRBV6-2 or TRBV6-3 and TRBJ1-5, with 10 bases aligning to TRBD1. Unmatched junction bases numbered 11, after V lost 4 bases and J lost 8 bases. This CDR3 has 16 residues. From germline, CDR1 is MNHEY and CDR2 SVGEGT. The CDR3 loop reads CASSFNRDRGVKPQHF. Here the CDR3 DNA reads TGTGCCAGCAGTTTTAACCGGGACAGGGGAGTGAAGCCCCAGCATTTT.

This chain links TRBV2 with TRBJ2-7; 7 bases agree with TRBD2. Trimming removed 5 bases from V and 0 bases from J; junction bases left unmatched: 10. CDR1 is SNHLY and CDR2 is FYNNEI in the germline V gene. This CDR3 spans 16 amino acids. DNA for the CDR3: TGTGCCAGCAGTTTTACAGCGGGAAGGAGCTCCTACGAGCAGTACTTC. This translates into CASSFTAGRSSYEQYF. Full variable domain (outside the CDR3, taken from reference TRBV2 and TRBJ2-7): EPEVTQTPSHQVTQMGQEVILRCVPISNHLYFYWYRQILGQKVEFLVSFYNNEISEKSEIFDDQFSVERPDGSNFTLKIRSTKLEDSAMYFCASSFTAGRSSYEQYFGPGTRLTVT.

This clonotype was seen ten or more times. The chain couples TRBV4-3 to TRBJ2-5; 11 nucleotides agree with TRBD2. The CDR3 is 16 amino acids. Germline V CDR1 and CDR2: LGHNA, YSLEER. Trimming removed 3 bases from V and 1 base from J; junction bases left unmatched: 4. CDR3 DNA: TGCGCCAGCAGCCATTCTAGCGGGAGGCCCCAAGAGACCCAGTACTTC. Translated, it gives CASSHSSGRPQETQYF.

In this sample, this clonotype turned up many times. The chain joins TRBV7-2 to TRBJ2-7; possible D gene TRBD1, 6 bases. Looked up from germline, CDR1 is SGHTA and CDR2 is FQGNSA. V lost 0 bases and J 1 base, leaving 10 bases between the germline ends. CDR3 length: 15 amino acids. The CDR3: CASSLAGTPSYEQYF. CDR3 nucleotide sequence: TGTGCCAGCAGCTTAGCAGGGACACCATCCTACGAGCAGTACTTC.

This clonotype was seen at least ten times. The chain joins TRBV9 to TRBJ1-2, with TRBD1 as a possible D gene (5 bases). Germline lookup yields CDR1 SGDLS and CDR2 YYNGEE. The CDR3 extends over 15 amino acids. Between the trimmed V and J ends, which lost 0 bases and 4 bases, there was a span of 13 bases. The chain's CDR3 is CASSVASGNPYGYTF. CDR3 nucleotides: TGTGCCAGCAGCGTAGCTTCAGGGAATCCCTATGGCTACACCTTC.

This clonotype was seen at least ten times. The CDR3 DNA reads TGTGCCAGCACCAGCACTAGCGGGAACCCCTACGAGCAGTACTTC. Its translation: CASTSTSGNPYEQYF. This sequence joins TRBV2 and TRBJ2-7; 10 nucleotides agree with TRBD2. The trim removed 7 bases at V and 2 bases at J, leaving 8 bases unmatched. Germline V gives CDR1 SNHLY, CDR2 FYNNEI. The length of the CDR3 is 15 residues.

The DNA for the CDR3 is TGTGCCAGCAGCCAAGGAGGACAGGCGAACACCGGGGAGCTGTTTTTT. Translating it yields CASSQGGQANTGELFF. V and J are TRBV4-2 and TRBJ2-2; 7 bases are shared with TRBD1. V lost 1 base, J lost 0 bases, and 2 bases stayed unmatched. Germline V lookup: CDR1 LGHNA, CDR2 YNFKEQ. The CDR3 covers 16 residues.